The rows below give T cell receptor beta chains drawn from one sample of a study of blood T cells in healthy people across ages. TCRdb independently ran MiXCR on the 5' RACE reads; one entry per CDR3 protein. Among about 1.4 million distinct CDR3 sequences, 59% were seen once, and the ten largest hold roughly 6.3%. Sequencing input: blood. The receptors derive from a man in his late teens or twenties in good health. The conserved cysteine and the conserved F or W are not part of the CDR3 here. A D gene is named only where the DNA matches it firmly.

d_call	j_call	v_call	cdr3_aa
.	TRBJ1-6	TRBV3-1	ASSQRRDFSPLH
.	TRBJ2-1	TRBV4-3	ASSQRGGVYNEQF
.	TRBJ1-2	TRBV3-1	ASSQGGLGYT
.	TRBJ1-2	TRBV29-1	SVHREVYGYT
TRBD1	.	TRBV20-1	SARVRDRGLDEQY
TRBD2	TRBJ2-2	TRBV3-1	ASSQDAGLVGTGELF
.	TRBJ1-4	TRBV6-1	ASRMGSIEKLF
TRBD1	TRBJ1-5	TRBV6-2/TRBV6-3	ASSYSTGEETGGGNQPQH
.	TRBJ2-5	TRBV15	ATSRDPQRETQY
.	TRBJ1-6	TRBV11-2	ASSLRGVNNSPLH
.	TRBJ1-1	TRBV5-1	ASSSPPESEAF
.	TRBJ2-3	TRBV20-1	SAKFALTVTDTQY
.	TRBJ2-5	TRBV21-1	ASSILTGTRRETQY
.	TRBJ2-7	TRBV15	ATAESSYEQY
.	TRBJ2-7	TRBV20-1	SASVRREQY
.	TRBJ2-1	TRBV12-3/TRBV12-4	ASSLGRAIKF
.	TRBJ1-1	TRBV6-1	ASRDPAEAF
TRBD1	.	TRBV28	TCSVRDRDNEQY
.	TRBJ2-7	TRBV29-1	SVVMNYEQY
TRBD1	TRBJ1-3	TRBV9	ASSARQGMDGNTIY
.	TRBJ2-3	TRBV20-1	SARTREGTVTDTQY